This T cell receptor (beta chain) was identified during a study of cytomegalovirus exposure and HLA in healthy donors. CDR3 length: 14 residues. V dropped 5 bases and J dropped 2 bases, with 9 bases sitting between them. Looked up from germline, CDR1 is SEHNR and CDR2 is FQNEAQ (reference sequence). The study's findings and limits: As was reported, the HLA-A and HLA-B alleles of most subjects were accurately predicted from TCR beta sequences.

It was with 60 Vbeta and 13 Jbeta primers that the PCR ran. The data were produced by immunoSEQ multiplex PCR, yet TCRdb's version contains in-frame clones alone and is incomplete. The sample records 58,000 or so clones, roughly 75% being singletons. This clone appeared a few times. The antigen is not known. V is TRBV7-9 and J is TRBJ2-2; D may be TRBD2 (5 bases). This receptor was obtained from a middle-aged woman in good health and CMV-seropositive. Source material: PBMCs. The DNA of the CDR3 is TGTGCCAGCAGCGTAGGACTTAACACCGGGGAGCTGTTTTTT. It specifies CASSVGLNTGELFF. Together with reference TRBV7-9 and TRBJ2-2, the CDR3 gives the full variable domain: DTGVSQNPRHKITKRGQNVTFRCDPISEHNRLYWYRQTLGQGPEFLTYFQNEAQLEKSRLLSDRFSAERPKGSFSTLEIQRTEQGDSAMYLCASSVGLNTGELFFGEGSRLTVL.